The entry below describes one TCR beta chain. The target antigen is unknown. This sample was included in a study of identical twins. General study results and limits: Within monozygotic twins, out-of-frame TCR alpha sharing was underestimated by the models. Partial confounding of zero-insertion analyses by invariant MAIT and iNKT cells was possible.

V shed 1 base, J shed 0 bases, and the junction held 4 bases outside the gene matches. The CDR3 covers 17 residues. Germline assignment: CDR1 SGHAT and CDR2 FQNNGV. Donors were all healthy Caucasians. Template switching introduced a universal primer site, and the cDNA bore unique molecular identifiers. Via MiXCR, TCRdb re-called the 5' RACE reads, giving one row per CDR3 protein. This sample has roughly 290,000 distinct CDR3 sequences, with roughly 8.6% found just once. Separately, the same data were catalogued under a study of yellow fever vaccine responses in identical twins.

The rearrangement links TRBV11-2 to TRBJ2-3; 10 bases map to TRBD2. This TCR was sampled from a woman aged 18-29 years in good health. What was sequenced was CD8+ T cells sorted from blood. Here the CDR3 DNA reads TGTGCCAGCAGCTTAGGACTAGCGGGCACTAGCACAGATACGCAGTATTTT. This encodes CASSLGLAGTSTDTQYF.